A single sample is the source of the 21 T cell receptor beta chains below, sequenced in a study of T-cell reconstitution after alpha-beta-depleted transplantation in children. For TCRbeta, the library was prepared with unique molecular identifiers. TCRdb analysed the PCR reads with MiXCR anew, one entry per CDR3 protein. Of almost 250,000 distinct CDR3 sequences in the sample, about 26% were seen once. The input for sequencing was PBMCs, taken before TCRalphabeta/CD19-depleted stem cell transplant. The source is a girl under 10 years old with Fanconi anemia, due to receive a stem cell transplant.

This clonotype occurred many times. V gene TRBV7-2 combines with J gene TRBJ2-7, with 8 nucleotides matching TRBD2. This CDR3 contains 14 residues. Germline lookup yields CDR1 SGHTA and CDR2 FQGNSA. The J segment lost 5 bases and the V segment lost 0 bases, leaving 3 bases of the junction unmatched. The CDR3 loop reads CASSLAGLDHEQYF. The CDR3 nucleotides read TGTGCCAGCAGCTTAGCGGGACTAGACCACGAGCAGTACTTC.

The rearrangement joins TRBV7-2 to TRBJ1-1; D perhaps matches TRBD1 (5 bases). Germline V gives CDR1 SGHTA, CDR2 FQGNSA. The CDR3 has 13 amino acids. V lost 4 bases and J 8 bases, leaving 14 bases between the germline ends. The CDR3 is CASSSLRDGEAFF. Here the CDR3 DNA reads TGTGCCAGCAGCTCCCTTCGGGACGGAGAAGCTTTCTTT.

This clonotype was counted between two and nine times. The chain carries TRBV9 and TRBJ2-1; 10 bases align to TRBD2. Trimming cost V 2 bases and J 7 bases; bases outside gene matches: 3. CDR3 length: 14 amino acids. Germline V gene lookup returns CDR1 SGDLS and CDR2 YYNGEE. The CDR3 nucleotides read TGTGCCAGCAGCGTCACTAGCGGGGTTAATGAGCAGTTCTTC. Translated: CASSVTSGVNEQFF.

This clonotype has a handful of counts. The rearrangement uses TRBV6-1 and TRBJ2-3; 15 nucleotides match TRBD2. V lost 5 bases and J lost 1; bases outside the gene matches: 7. The CDR3 covers 18 residues. CDR1 MNHNS and CDR2 SASEGT come from the germline V gene. CDR3 in amino acids: CASSRGLAGGPGTDTQYF. CDR3 DNA sequence: TGTGCCAGCAGTCGAGGACTAGCGGGGGGGCCAGGCACAGATACGCAGTATTTT.

This clonotype has at least ten counts. Written as DNA, the CDR3 is TGCAGCGTTGATTATGGGGGACCCACCGGGGAGCTGTTTTTT. Protein sequence: CSVDYGGPTGELFF. V usage is TRBV29-1 and J usage is TRBJ2-2; D may correspond to TRBD1 or TRBD2 (5 bases each). This CDR3 comprises 14 residues. Germline CDR1 is SQVTM and CDR2 is ANQGSEA. V dropped 3 bases and J dropped 4 bases, with 12 bases sitting between them.

This clonotype was counted many times. This chain uses TRBV29-1 with TRBJ2-5, with 7 bases identical to TRBD2. The CDR3 length is 12 residues. Germline lookup yields CDR1 SQVTM and CDR2 ANQGSEA. The V segment lost 3 bases and the J segment 5 bases; nucleotides outside the gene matches: 3. In nucleotides, the CDR3 is TGCAGCGTTGAGGCGGGGGTGGAGACCCAGTACTTC. It encodes CSVEAGVETQYF.

This clonotype has ten or more counts. This chain joins TRBV29-1 and TRBJ2-1; D is unresolved. The V and J ends lost 6 bases and 16 bases respectively, with 19 bases between them. This CDR3 comprises 11 residues. Germline lookup yields CDR1 SQVTM and CDR2 ANQGSEA. In DNA form, the CDR3 reads TGCAGCGTACAATCAAGGTTCCTCGCATTCTTC. This sequence encodes CSVQSRFLAFF.

This clonotype has at least ten counts. V and J are TRBV5-1 and TRBJ2-7; 9 bases agree with TRBD1. CDR3 size: 13 residues. Germline-derived CDR1 and CDR2 are SGHRS and YFSETQ. V trimming: 8 bases; J trimming: 2 bases; junction bases outside the gene matches: 5. In DNA, the CDR3 is TGCGCCAGTTCAAGACAGGGGGCCTACGAGCAGTACTTC. Protein: CASSRQGAYEQYF. Complete variable domain (other parts from reference TRBV5-1 and TRBJ2-7): KAGVTQTPRYLIKTRGQQVTLSCSPISGHRSVSWYQQTPGQGLQFLFEYFSETQRNKGNFPGRFSGRQFSNSRSEMNVSTLELGDSALYLCASSRQGAYEQYFGPGTRLTVT.

V and J are TRBV19 and TRBJ2-5, with 8 positions matching TRBD1. J lost 2 bases, V lost 3 bases, and 2 bases had no gene match. Germline V gene data show CDR1 as LNHDA and CDR2 as SQIVND (reference sequence). The CDR3 contains 14 residues. The CDR3 is CASSIQGAQETQYF. CDR3 nucleotides: TGTGCCAGTAGTATTCAGGGGGCACAAGAGACCCAGTACTTC. Supplemented by reference TRBV19 and TRBJ2-5, the full variable domain reads DGGITQSPKYLFRKEGQNVTLSCEQNLNHDAMYWYRQDPGQGLRLIYYSQIVNDFQKGDIAEGYSVSREKKESFPLTVTSAQKNPTAFYLCASSIQGAQETQYFGPGTRLLVL.

The genes are TRBV20-1 and TRBJ1-6, with no clear D. This CDR3 region has 13 residues. V lost 7 bases, J lost 3 bases, and 10 bases lay in between. Germline CDR1 is DFQATT and CDR2 is SNEGSKA (reference sequence). CDR3 in DNA: TGCAGTGGAGGGCAATTCTATAATTCACCCCTCCACTTT. Its protein product is CSGGQFYNSPLHF.

The chain combines TRBV28 with TRBJ2-1; the match to TRBD2 covers 12 bases. The junction had 4 bases not matched to a gene; V was cut back by 5 bases and J by 8 bases. Germline CDR1 MDHEN, CDR2 SYDVKM. This CDR3 is built from 14 residues. This CDR3 is CASSGLAGGDEQFF. For the CDR3, the DNA is TGTGCCAGCAGTGGGCTAGCGGGAGGGGATGAGCAGTTCTTC.

The rearrangement uses TRBV6-2 or TRBV6-3 and TRBJ2-5; D not certain. Germline CDR1 reads MNHEY; CDR2 reads SVGEGT. The CDR3 loop spans 14 amino acids. The V and J ends lost 2 bases and 4 bases respectively, with 11 bases between them. The CDR3 reads CASSYAGLRETQYF. The CDR3 DNA is TGTGCCAGCAGTTACGCAGGCCTGAGAGAGACCCAGTACTTC.

This clonotype was observed many times. The chain recombines TRBV28 with TRBJ1-6; perhaps TRBD1 as D (5 bases). Germline V lookup: CDR1 MDHEN, CDR2 SYDVKM. This CDR3 has 12 residues. Trimming left V 8 bases short and J 7 bases short, with 9 bases between. The CDR3 region has the DNA TGTGCCAGCGGGACTCCCAATTCACCCCTCCACTTT. It yields the protein CASGTPNSPLHF.

V usage is TRBV7-2 and J usage is TRBJ2-7, with D uncertain. This CDR3 is 13 amino acids long. The germline V gene encodes CDR1 SGHTA and CDR2 FQGNSA. V lost 6 bases and J lost 3, with 12 bases in between. The CDR3 nucleotides read TGTGCCAGCAGTCTACACACCAACTACGAGCAGTACTTC. It translates to CASSLHTNYEQYF.

This clonotype has ten or more counts. The chain combines TRBV12-3 or TRBV12-4 with TRBJ1-1; the match to TRBD1 covers 7 bases. CDR3 length: 14 amino acids. J lost 0 bases, V lost 6 bases, and 4 bases had no gene match. The CDR3 reads CASREGTVNTEAFF. The DNA for the CDR3 is TGTGCCAGCAGAGAGGGGACAGTGAACACTGAAGCTTTCTTT.

On this clonotype itself: Relative to the germline gene, one junction end is altered; a read error may explain this. The CDR3 loop reads CASREDRGRITDTQYF. The CDR3 nucleotides read TGTGCCAGCAGAGAAGACAGGGGGCGTATCACAGATACGCAGTATTTT. V is TRBV6-1 and J is TRBJ2-3; 10 bases map to TRBD1. CDR1 and CDR2 (germline): MNHNS, SASEGT. The CDR3 covers 16 residues.

In its sample, this clonotype was seen many times. V is TRBV20-1 and J is TRBJ2-5; the match to TRBD2 covers 10 bases. The germline V gene has CDR1 DFQATT and CDR2 SNEGSKA (reference sequence). This CDR3 is 16 amino acids long. Trimming took 4 bases from V and 0 from J; bases not matched to a gene: 8. Written as DNA, the CDR3 is TGCAGTGCTACCCTTTTTAGCGGGAGGTACCAAGAGACCCAGTACTTC. It yields the protein CSATLFSGRYQETQYF.

Ten or more counts support this clonotype. This sequence joins TRBV29-1 and TRBJ2-1; D is perhaps TRBD1 or TRBD2 (6 bases each). CDR1 and CDR2 (germline): SQVTM, ANQGSEA. The CDR3 covers 14 residues. Trimming shortened V by 4 bases and J by 3 bases, and 13 bases separated the two germline ends. Here the CDR3 reads CSVAGEVFYNEQFF. In nucleotides, the CDR3 is TGCAGCGTTGCAGGGGAGGTTTTCTACAATGAGCAGTTCTTC.

This sequence joins TRBV5-1 and TRBJ2-2, with D maybe TRBD2 (6 bases). The CDR3 consists of 16 residues. With 3 bases removed from V and 1 base from J, the gap between germline ends came to 13 bases. Germline loops: CDR1 SGHRS, CDR2 YFSETQ. The CDR3 loop is CASSSLLAENTGELFF. The DNA of the CDR3 is TGCGCCAGCAGCTCGCTACTAGCCGAGAACACCGGGGAGCTGTTTTTT.

A few counts support this clonotype. V gene TRBV29-1 combines with J gene TRBJ2-5, with 9 positions matching TRBD2. CDR1 and CDR2 from the germline V gene are SQVTM and ANQGSEA. The CDR3 contains 16 residues. V lost 0 bases to trimming and J lost 4 bases; unmatched junction nucleotides: 9. CDR3 loop: CSVEDRGSGRGETQYF. The CDR3 nucleotides are TGCAGCGTTGAAGATCGAGGTAGCGGGAGAGGAGAGACCCAGTACTTC.

In this sample, this clonotype turned up a few times. The chain joins TRBV28 to TRBJ2-7; D gene ambiguous. Trimming cost V 7 bases and J 0 bases, with 13 bases left between them. There are 14 residues in the CDR3. CDR1 is MDHEN, CDR2 SYDVKM, per germline. The CDR3 spells CASKDLSSSYEQYF. CDR3 coding DNA: TGTGCCAGCAAAGACCTCTCTTCCTCCTACGAGCAGTACTTC.